A selection of T cell receptor beta chains follows, all from one sample in a study of follicular helper T cells after annual influenza vaccination. TCRdb keeps only in-frame clones here, not all; method: immunoSEQ multiplex PCR. Counted here are thousands of clones, 75% to 85% occurring once; the ten biggest clones make up approximately 1.1%. Sequenced material: CXCR5+ CD38- circulating T follicular helper cells from blood, taken on the day of influenza vaccination. Source of these receptors: an adult who received the influenza vaccine. Each CDR3 is given with its conserved first and last residue. D genes are given only for firm matches. Some rows have no size entry. The others give once, few or many, or a class for an expanded clone.

abundance,v_gene,j_gene,d_gene,CDR3nt,CDR3aa
NA,TRBV7-6,TRBJ2-1,NA,TGTGCCAGCAGCCAGGTGGTGGGGAATGAGCAGTTCTTC,CASSQVVGNEQFF
NA,TRBV10-3,TRBJ1-2,TRBD1,TGTGCCATCAGTGAGGGGGACAGGGGAGTTAATGGCTACACCTTC,CAISEGDRGVNGYTF
NA,TRBV4-3,TRBJ1-5,NA,TGCGCCAGCAGCCAAGAAGTAAATCAGCCCCAGCATTTT,CASSQEVNQPQHF
once,TRBV19,TRBJ2-1,NA,TGTGCCAGTAGACTCCACCCGAACAATGAGCAGTTCTTC,CASRLHPNNEQFF
NA,TRBV5-1,TRBJ2-5,NA,TGCGCCAGCAGCACGACATTAGCGTCCCTAGAGACCCAGTACTTC,CASSTTLASLETQYF
NA,TRBV19,TRBJ1-5,NA,TGTGCCAGTAGTATAGGGGCGTTGCAGCCCCAGCATTTT,CASSIGALQPQHF
NA,TRBV30,TRBJ1-5,NA,TGTGCCTGGAGTTCGGGAAACTCGAGGAATCAGCCCCAGCATTTT,CAWSSGNSRNQPQHF
NA,TRBV14,TRBJ2-5,NA,TGTGCCAGCAGTGGATTGCCACAGGGCGGGACAGAGACCCAGTACTTC,CASSGLPQGGTETQYF
NA,TRBV6-1,TRBJ2-1,NA,TGTGCCGCCAGCCTCGGCGGTGGGAACTACAATGAGCAGTTCTTC,CAASLGGGNYNEQFF
NA,TRBV28,TRBJ1-2,TRBD1,TGTGCCAGCCACGGGACAGGGACTTCCGTGTATGGCTACACCTTC,CASHGTGTSVYGYTF
NA,TRBV21-1,TRBJ1-1,NA,TGTGCCAGCAGCTCTTCACTTGTCCCGACACCTGAAGCTTTCTTT,CASSSSLVPTPEAFF
few,TRBV6-4,TRBJ2-2,NA,TGTGCCAGCAGGGGGACACGCACGAACACCGGGGAGCTGTTTTTT,CASRGTRTNTGELFF
NA,TRBV7-8,TRBJ2-2,NA,TGTGCCAGCAGCTTAGAGGGGGTCCGCACCGGGGAGCTGTTTTTT,CASSLEGVRTGELFF
few,TRBV7-9,TRBJ1-4,NA,TGTGCCAGCAGCTTATACGGGGCGGCTAATGAAAAACTGTTTTTT,CASSLYGAANEKLFF
once,TRBV29-1,TRBJ2-3,TRBD1,TGCAGCGTTGTGGGGGACAGGGGAGGGGATACGCAGTATTTT,CSVVGDRGGDTQYF
once,TRBV7-2,TRBJ2-1,NA,TGTGCCAGCAGCTTAGATCGGACTGAGCAGTTCTTC,CASSLDRTEQFF
few,TRBV7-9,TRBJ2-7,NA,TGTGCCAGCAGCTTAGGGTCACAGGGCTCCGAGCAGTACTTC,CASSLGSQGSEQYF
NA,TRBV23-1,TRBJ2-7,NA,TGCGCCAGCAGTCAACCCACAGGGACGGTTTACGAGCAGTACTTC,CASSQPTGTVYEQYF
NA,TRBV27,TRBJ2-1,TRBD2,TGTGCCAGCAGTCCGCCCGGGACTAGCGGGAGACGTGAGCAGTTCTTC,CASSPPGTSGRREQFF
NA,TRBV10-3,TRBJ2-2,NA,TGTGCCATCAGTGAGTCAGGTAGCGGGAACACCGGGGAGCTGTTTTTT,CAISESGSGNTGELFF
NA,TRBV30,TRBJ1-5,NA,TGTGCCTGGAGCGCTAATAGCAATCAGCCCCAGCATTTT,CAWSANSNQPQHF
once,TRBV15,TRBJ2-5,TRBD1,TGTGCCACCAGCAGAGCCCGGGACAGGGATAGACAGACCCAGTACTTC,CATSRARDRDRQTQYF
NA,TRBV7-3,TRBJ2-4,NA,TGTGCCAGCACGCTTTTTGTCCCAACTCGACAGCCTATAGCCAAAAACATTCAGTACTTC,CASTLFVPTRQPIAKNIQYF
NA,TRBV23-1,TRBJ1-1,TRBD1,TGCGCCAGCAGTCAGATAGGACAGGCGAACACTGAAGCTTTCTTT,CASSQIGQANTEAFF
NA,TRBV5-1,TRBJ2-5,NA,TGCGCCAGCAGCTTGGGGGGGAATAACCAAGAGACCCAGTACTTC,CASSLGGNNQETQYF
NA,TRBV6-1,TRBJ2-7,TRBD2,TGTGCCAGCAGTGGAGTAAATCCGGGACTAGCGGGCCCCGGGGAGCAGTACTTC,CASSGVNPGLAGPGEQYF
NA,TRBV5-1,TRBJ2-7,TRBD2,TGCGCCAGCAGCACTTCCATAGCGGGAGGGACCTCCTACGAGCAGTACTTC,CASSTSIAGGTSYEQYF
few,TRBV6-5,TRBJ2-7,NA,TGTGCCAGCAGATCCACAGGGATTGTCTACGAGCAGTACTTC,CASRSTGIVYEQYF
NA,TRBV11-3,TRBJ2-1,NA,TGTGCCAGCAGCCCGGGCAGGGTGGATGAGCAGTTCTTC,CASSPGRVDEQFF
NA,TRBV5-1,TRBJ2-2,NA,TGCGCCAGCAGCTTGAGAGGTGGGGTTGGCACCGGGGAGCTGTTTTTT,CASSLRGGVGTGELFF
NA,TRBV4-1,TRBJ2-1,TRBD2,TGCGCCAGCAGCCAAGAAGGTCTAGCGGTTGAATACAATGAGCAGTTCTTC,CASSQEGLAVEYNEQFF